What follows describes a single T cell receptor beta chain. No antigen is known for it. The CDR3 totals 18 residues. V was pared by 4 bases and J by 5 bases, with 24 bases between. The PCR had 60 Vbeta and 13 Jbeta primers. The repertoire was sequenced with immunoSEQ multiplex PCR; TCRdb's copy has only in-frame clones and lacks some. The sample shows fewer than 200,000 clones, approximately 81% of them seen only once. This sample is drawn from a study of cytomegalovirus exposure and HLA in healthy donors. About the research overall: Unique TCR beta sequences numbering some 110 million came from some 200 million T cells in an earlier analysis. An early data release held some 85 million unique TCRs from HLA-typed donors. Study results and caveats: Later on, an analysis found that several of the most significant clusters appeared to be linked to common viral pathogens, which included parvovirus B19. A previous analysis found most TCR beta V segments productive roughly 90% or roughly 30% of the time.

The specimen sequenced was PBMCs. The TCR was taken from a male donor in good health and CMV-seronegative. V and J are TRBV23-1 and TRBJ1-5; no definite D call. TRBV23-1 carries the ORF label, with uncertain function. CDR3 DNA sequence: TGCGCCAGCAGTCCTCGTATACCGTCCGAAGGGAGGCATCAGCCCCAGCATTTT. Its protein product is CASSPRIPSEGRHQPQHF.